The TCR beta chain under discussion was sequenced for a study of shared clonotypes between healthy human individuals (dated by TCRdb to the early 2020s). The study in broad terms: Three men and two women, aged 18 to 49 years, made up the cohort. For each donor, three plates each were used for CD4 naive and CD4 memory, two plates were used for CD8 naive, and one plate was used for CD8 memory. To estimate repertoire size and how much clonotype sharing occurs between individuals, the study deeply sequenced the blood TCR repertoires of several healthy adults. Different laboratories and diverse techniques were used to prepare libraries and sequence TCR repertoires, to increase sequencing depth and limit assay-specific biases. Per donor, leukapheresis produced somewhere between about 0.9 and 9.5 billion PBMCs. Study-wide findings and limitations: Compared with non-shared clonotypes, clonotypes shared by all four sorted-subset donors had higher generation probabilities. Sampling was restricted to blood, and TCR repertoires in tissue are likely to differ from TCR repertoires in blood. Pairwise subsampling indicated that sequencing depth was expected to affect the degree of clonotype sharing among donors. The genetic and exposure-history diversity represented was limited by the small number of donors. Even with the large sequencing depth, rarefaction of the sorted-subset datasets indicated that sequencing was incomplete. When a handful of donors were compared, the shared fraction of clonotypes was roughly 5% for naive CD4, approximately 3.5% for naive CD8, 2.3% for memory CD4, and 0.4% for memory CD8. Estimated clonotype richness was generally larger for naive than for memory subsets.

Healthy HIV-negative adults with no recently reported acute infections or vaccinations were included as donors. All donors were Caucasian adults living in Nashville, Tennessee, USA. CD4+ T cells were enriched by magnetic negative selection; naive cells were then positively selected on CD45RA, and the negative fraction formed the memory subset. Blood was obtained by leukapheresis, after which PBMCs were separated by Ficoll-Histopaque density gradient centrifugation and cryopreserved in liquid nitrogen vapor phase. Analytical flow cytometry was used to check the purity and quantity of every magnetically sorted T cell population. Genomic DNA was isolated from every sorted fraction and measured by UV absorbance on a Nanodrop 2000c. The germline V gene specifies SQVTM as CDR1 and ANQGSEA as CDR2. V loses 4 bases of germline sequence and J loses 3 bases, and the interval between the two ends is 10 bases. Inclusive of the bounding cysteine and phenylalanine, the CDR3 is 13 residues long. The only DNA kept is the CDR3, 39 bases in frame from the first base.

On this clone itself: This receptor's antigen is unknown. It has no much larger one-base neighbor in the sample; base qualities were not kept.

Using the deep immunoSEQ assay, TCR CDR3 regions were amplified from genomic DNA by multiplex PCR. For each cell subset, the extracted genomic DNA was distributed evenly across all wells of several immunoSEQ 96-well plates, and each plate served as one replicate. For sorted subsets, each replicate PCR was loaded with roughly 0.2 ug genomic DNA, equivalent to 30,000 to 35,000 T cell genomes. Purified libraries were measured with a Qubit 3.0 fluorometer, size-checked on a Bioanalyzer 2100, and measured again with the KAPA Library Quantification kit. Each immunoSEQ 96-well plate was sequenced on its own single-read 150-cycle Illumina NextSeq 550 flow cell. Regarding the original processing steps: The immunoSEQ output contained only junctional sequences without quality scores, so filtering could not match that applied to full-length reads. Sequences were annotated with PyIR, a Python wrapper for IgBLAST v1.9, using IMGT germline references to assign V/J genes and CDR3. Reads were removed for weak V/J assignments (E-value above 1e-6), missing CDR3, stop codons, out-of-frame junctions, or ambiguous translated residues. V3J clonotypes were defined as sequences sharing an identical inferred V gene, J gene, and CDR3 amino acid sequence. Percentage overlap between repertoires was computed as shared unique clonotypes divided by the size of the smaller repertoire. Richness of each repertoire was evaluated using RTK rarefaction, the Chao1 estimator, and Recon v2.1 estimates of unobserved clonotypes. Generation probabilities for all TCRbeta clonotypes obtained by the gDNA method from a few donors were computed using OLGA. This is the immuneACCESS table as TCRdb keeps it, with only in-frame sequences that have V and J called. A part of the clones is gone; compared with another copy, unresolved V genes explain less than half, and the rest is unexplained. V, J and clone size reflect that table, while D and trimming were determined from the DNA. In this sample the table shows about 1.1 million clones, 78% of which occur a single time. About 0.52% of the sample is held by the ten biggest clonotypes.

The clonotype comes from a man aged 18 to 29 in good health. Some clones in this sample may be carry-over from other donors' samples. In this chain, TRBV29-1 is recombined with TRBJ2-1, with the D gene possibly TRBD1 or TRBD2, each one fitting 6 bases. Sequenced input: memory CD4+ T cells from PBMCs. The sample's cell subset or site label is to be understood as: CD45RA-negative fraction. The encoded CDR3 is CSVGGADYNEQFF. The sequenced DNA: TGCAGCGTTGGGGGGGCCGACTACAATGAGCAGTTCTTC.